These 30 T cell receptor beta chains share one sample of origin, sequenced in a study. TCRdb analysed the 5' RACE reads with MiXCR anew, one entry per CDR3 protein. The profile shows 50,000 to 80,000 distinct CDR3 sequences, about 20% of them singletons. Material for sequencing was memory CD4+ T cells sorted from a lymph node. The subset denotes: memory CD4+ T cells, CD4+CD45RO+CD25-. The receptors stem from a female donor with breast cancer.

The V call is TRBV18, the J call TRBJ2-5, with 8 bases matching TRBD1. Unmatched junction bases numbered 7, after V lost 3 bases and J lost 4 bases. CDR1 and CDR2 from the germline V gene are KGHSH and LQKENI. The CDR3 covers 15 residues. CDR3 DNA sequence: TGTGCCAGCTCACCGGCGAGCAGGGGGCGAGAGACCCAGTACTTC. Its protein product is CASSPASRGRETQYF. Full variable domain (missing parts from reference TRBV18 and TRBJ2-5): NAGVMQNPRHLVRRRGQEARLRCSPMKGHSHVYWYRQLPEEGLKFMVYLQKENIIDESGMPKERFSAEFPKEGPSILRIQQVVRGDSAAYFCASSPASRGRETQYFGPGTRLLVL.

The V call is TRBV7-6, the J call TRBJ1-6; the match to TRBD1 covers 10 bases. Germline CDR1 reads SGHVS; CDR2 reads FNYEAQ. The CDR3 length is 19 residues. With V trimmed by 5 bases and J by 0 bases, 10 bases remained unmatched. The CDR3 DNA reads TGTGCCAGCAGCCGAACGGGACAGGGGACGAGCTCCTATAATTCACCCCTCCACTTT. This gives the protein CASSRTGQGTSSYNSPLHF.

The rearrangement joins TRBV7-2 to TRBJ2-7, with D possibly called TRBD1 or TRBD2 (5 bases each). The length of the CDR3 is 15 residues. V was shortened by 3 bases and J by 5 bases, with 17 bases between the two germline ends. Germline CDR1 SGHTA, CDR2 FQGNSA. The CDR3 nucleotides are TGTGCCAGCAGCTTTCCCGGGACGGCTGGCAACGAGCAGTACTTC. Translating it yields CASSFPGTAGNEQYF.

The chain has TRBV28 and TRBJ1-5; the D is unclear. The CDR3 spans 14 residues. Trimming cost V 3 bases and J 2 bases, with 8 bases left between them. CDR1 is MDHEN and CDR2 is SYDVKM in the germline V gene. The CDR3, as DNA: TGTGCCAGCAGTTTTGAGATTGGCAATCAGCCCCAGCATTTT. Translation gives CASSFEIGNQPQHF.

This clonotype came up a few times. The chain uses TRBV5-1 and TRBJ1-2; 8 nucleotides agree with TRBD1. The V gene's germline CDR1 is SGHRS and CDR2 YFSETQ. The CDR3 consists of 15 residues. Losses at the gene ends were 3 bases for V and 3 bases for J; bases not matched to a gene: 7. CDR3 sequence reads: CASSSTGTGYYGYTF. CDR3 bases: TGCGCCAGCAGCTCCACCGGGACAGGCTACTATGGCTACACCTTC.

This clonotype was counted between two and nine times. The chain has TRBV28 and TRBJ2-3; 9 positions match TRBD1. Germline V gene sequence: CDR1 MDHEN, CDR2 SYDVKM. The CDR3 spans 15 residues. V gave up 4 bases and J gave up 3 bases; unmatched junction bases: 5. The CDR3 DNA is TGTGCCAGCAGTTATGCCGGACAGGGGACAGATACGCAGTATTTT. It translates to CASSYAGQGTDTQYF.

This clonotype was counted only a few times. The chain combines TRBV6-5 with TRBJ1-1; D is undetermined. Germline CDR1 and CDR2: MNHEY and SVGAGI. The CDR3 contains 15 residues. Trimming removed 0 bases at V and 4 bases at J, with 12 bases between. The CDR3 reads CASSYSNMGGTEAFF. The CDR3 bases are TGTGCCAGCAGTTACTCGAATATGGGCGGCACTGAAGCTTTCTTT.

The J gene is TRBJ1-2, the V gene TRBV29-1, with unresolved D. This CDR3 is 16 amino acids long. Trimming stripped 3 bases from V and 0 bases from J, with 17 bases between. Germline lookup yields CDR1 SQVTM and CDR2 ANQGSEA. Here the CDR3 reads CSVDGVTQETNYGYTF. The CDR3 nucleotides read TGCAGCGTTGACGGTGTAACGCAGGAGACTAACTATGGCTACACCTTC. The full variable domain, in which reference TRBV29-1 and TRBJ1-2 provide the parts outside the CDR3, is SAVISQKPSRDICQRGTSLTIQCQVDSQVTMMFWYRQQPGQSLTLIATANQGSEATYESGFVIDKFPISRPNLTFSTLTVSNMSPEDSSIYLCSVDGVTQETNYGYTFGSGTRLTVV.

The chain has TRBV4-1 and TRBJ2-2, with 10 bases aligning to TRBD2. The CDR3 has 17 residues. The V segment lost 1 base and the J segment 6 bases; nucleotides outside the gene matches: 8. Looked up from germline, CDR1 is MGHRA and CDR2 is YSYEKL. The CDR3 here is CASSQVVLAGTPGELFF. DNA for the CDR3: TGCGCCAGCAGCCAAGTAGTACTAGCGGGGACTCCCGGGGAGCTGTTTTTT.

Details on this clonotype: An end of the junction differs from the germline gene, which may be a read error. The CDR3, as DNA: TGTGCCAGCAGCCCCGCTGTTCTCTCAGAGGGTCGTACATTC. The encoded protein is CASSPAVLSEGRTF. The J gene is TRBJ2-1, the V gene TRBV7-2; D is perhaps TRBD2 (5 bases). Looked up from germline, CDR1 is SGHTA and CDR2 is FQGNSA. CDR3 length: 14 residues.

CDR3 residues: CASHLQAGAQETQYF. The CDR3 DNA sequence: TGCGCCAGTCACCTCCAGGCAGGAGCGCAAGAGACCCAGTACTTC. This chain links TRBV5-1 with TRBJ2-5; D gene ambiguous. The CDR3 has 15 amino acids. Germline V gives CDR1 SGHRS, CDR2 YFSETQ. V shed 8 bases and J shed 2 bases, with 19 bases lying between them.

This clonotype was seen more than once but under ten times. The chain couples TRBV6-6 to TRBJ1-2, with no clear D. This CDR3 is 13 amino acids long. The V and J ends lost 5 bases and 6 bases respectively, with 13 bases between them. Per germline, CDR1 MNHNY and CDR2 SVGAGI (reference sequence). DNA for the CDR3: TGTGCCAGCAGTCCTACCCCTAAGGATGGCTACACCTTC. The encoded protein is CASSPTPKDGYTF.

This clonotype was detected many times. J is TRBJ1-5 and V is TRBV7-8; unclear D gene. CDR3 length: 15 amino acids. V lost 2 bases and J lost 3, with 11 bases in between. The germline V gene encodes CDR1 SGHVS and CDR2 FQNEAQ. The CDR3 protein is CASSLRAGINQPQHF. The CDR3 DNA reads TGTGCCAGCAGCTTACGTGCAGGCATCAATCAGCCCCAGCATTTT. The variable domain in full, with the rest retrieved from reference TRBV7-8 and TRBJ1-5, is GAGVSQSPRYKVAKRGQDVALRCDPISGHVSLFWYQQALGQGPEFLTYFQNEAQLDKSGLPSDRFFAERPEGSVSTLKIQRTQQEDSAVYLCASSLRAGINQPQHFGDGTRLSIL.

A word on this clonotype: An end of the junction does not agree with germline; a read error may underlie this. This chain joins TRBV28 and TRBJ1-1, with 7 bases identical to TRBD1. There are 16 residues in the CDR3. Germline values: CDR1 MDHEN, CDR2 SYDVKM. Here the CDR3 reads CASTSETGWSNTEAVF. In DNA, the CDR3 is TGTGCCAGCACTTCTGAGACAGGGTGGTCAAACACTGAAGCTGTCTTT.

V gene TRBV7-2 combines with J gene TRBJ2-7, with D hard to call. Between the trimmed V and J ends, which lost 5 bases and 0 bases, there was a span of 14 bases. The germline V gene encodes CDR1 SGHTA and CDR2 FQGNSA. The CDR3 sequence is 15 residues long. CDR3 residues: CASSQDGWGSYEQYF. In DNA, the CDR3 is TGTGCCAGCAGCCAAGATGGCTGGGGCTCCTACGAGCAGTACTTC.

V usage is TRBV11-3 and J usage is TRBJ2-1, with 10 nucleotides matching TRBD2. J gave up 2 bases and V 0 bases, and 7 bases lay outside the gene matches. Germline CDR1 SGHNT, CDR2 YENEEA. CDR3 length: 18 amino acids. Here the CDR3 DNA reads TGTGCCAGCAGCTTAGATCGAAGCGGGAGGGCGCCCTACAATGAGCAGTTCTTC. Translation: CASSLDRSGRAPYNEQFF.

This chain joins TRBV11-2 and TRBJ1-1; D unresolved. This CDR3 spans 15 amino acids. The V and J ends lost 5 bases and 10 bases respectively, with 23 bases between them. Germline loops: CDR1 SGHAT, CDR2 FQNNGV. The CDR3 nucleotides read TGTGCCAGCAGCCAATTGGGGAGCCAGACGGGAGCAGCTTTCTTT. It is translated as CASSQLGSQTGAAFF.

The chain combines TRBV9 with TRBJ2-7, with 7 positions matching TRBD2. This CDR3 is built from 15 residues. Germline assignment: CDR1 SGDLS and CDR2 YYNGEE. V shed 1 base, J shed 3 bases, and the junction held 7 bases outside the gene matches. The CDR3 DNA follows: TGTGCCAGCAGCGTAAGCGGGACGGCAAGCTACGAGCAGTACTTC. This gives the protein CASSVSGTASYEQYF.

This clonotype has a count of ten or more. The genes are TRBV5-1 and TRBJ2-3; D unclear. The CDR3 spans 15 residues. Trimming left V 2 bases short and J 2 bases short, with 12 bases between. Germline CDR1 and CDR2: SGHRS and YFSETQ. The CDR3 DNA follows: TGCGCCAGCAGCTTCGGACCGCTCCTCACAGATACGCAGTATTTT. Translated, it gives CASSFGPLLTDTQYF.

V gene TRBV11-2 combines with J gene TRBJ1-1; no clear D. Germline assignment: CDR1 SGHAT and CDR2 FQNNGV. V was clipped by 2 bases and J by 7 bases, with 8 bases between them. The CDR3 has 12 amino acids. CDR3 protein: CASSLNRIEAFF. For the CDR3, the DNA is TGTGCCAGCAGCTTAAACCGTATTGAAGCTTTCTTT.

V and J are TRBV5-1 and TRBJ2-3; D uncertain. The CDR3 extends over 15 amino acids. The V and J ends lost 0 bases and 3 bases respectively, with 11 bases between them. Germline assignment: CDR1 SGHRS and CDR2 YFSETQ. The CDR3 is CASSLAIGGTDTQYF. DNA for the CDR3: TGCGCCAGCAGCTTGGCCATAGGTGGAACAGATACGCAGTATTTT. The full variable domain, its missing parts supplied by reference TRBV5-1 and TRBJ2-3, is KAGVTQTPRYLIKTRGQQVTLSCSPISGHRSVSWYQQTPGQGLQFLFEYFSETQRNKGNFPGRFSGRQFSNSRSEMNVSTLELGDSALYLCASSLAIGGTDTQYFGPGTRLTVL.

The V gene is TRBV4-2, the J gene TRBJ2-5, with TRBD1 matching over 7 bases. The CDR3 consists of 14 residues. V was clipped by 4 bases and J by 3 bases; unmatched bases: 5. Germline V CDR1 and CDR2: LGHNA, YNFKEQ. The CDR3 DNA sequence: TGTGCCAGCAGCCCCGGGACAGTAAAAGAGACCCAGTACTTC. It encodes CASSPGTVKETQYF.

This clonotype appeared a few times. V gene TRBV7-2 combines with J gene TRBJ2-1; weak D call: TRBD1 (5 bases). V was shortened by 5 bases and J by 0 bases, with 11 bases between the two germline ends. Germline CDR1 and CDR2: SGHTA and FQGNSA. There are 15 residues in the CDR3. Here the CDR3 reads CASSPDRISYNEQFF. CDR3 in DNA: TGTGCCAGCAGCCCAGACAGAATCTCCTACAATGAGCAGTTCTTC.

This clonotype was detected a few times. V is TRBV12-3 or TRBV12-4 and J is TRBJ2-2; maybe TRBD2 (5 bases). The ends were cut back, 8 bases at V and 7 bases at J, with 11 bases in the middle. The CDR3 sequence is 12 residues long. CDR3 sequence (DNA): TGTGCCAGCCGTTCAGACTACGGGGAGCTGTTTTTT. It specifies CASRSDYGELFF.

The chain uses TRBV4-3 and TRBJ1-4; the D gene is possibly TRBD1 (5 bases). The V gene lost 1 base and the J gene lost 4 bases, with 13 bases spanning the gap. The CDR3 is 16 amino acids. The germline V gene encodes CDR1 LGHNA and CDR2 YSLEER. The CDR3 DNA reads as TGCGCCAGCAGCCAAGGAGGGGCCCGGTTTAATGAAAAACTGTTTTTT. The encoded protein is CASSQGGARFNEKLFF.

This clonotype was seen a handful of times. This sequence joins TRBV30 and TRBJ2-1, with 8 bases aligning to TRBD2. Looked up from germline, CDR1 is GTSNPN and CDR2 is SVGIG (reference sequence). The CDR3 consists of 13 residues. With V trimmed by 4 bases and J by 11 bases, 10 bases remained unmatched. The CDR3 nucleotides are TGTGCCTGGACACCCGGGAGGGCCCTACAGCAGTTCTTC. Its protein is CAWTPGRALQQFF.

The chain recombines TRBV7-6 with TRBJ2-5, with D perhaps TRBD1 or TRBD2 (5 bases each). The CDR3 is 14 amino acids. V lost 3 bases and J lost 2, with 10 bases in between. Germline V gives CDR1 SGHVS, CDR2 FNYEAQ. The CDR3 DNA follows: TGTGCCAGCAGCTTCGACAGACTACAAGAGACCCAGTACTTC. It is translated as CASSFDRLQETQYF.

The chain couples TRBV7-9 to TRBJ2-3; 11 nucleotides match TRBD2. The CDR3 is made up of 19 amino acids. J gave up 2 bases and V 3 bases, and 13 bases lay outside the gene matches. Germline V gene data show CDR1 as SEHNR and CDR2 as FQNEAQ (reference sequence). The CDR3 loop is CASSLDRLAGGSYTDTQYF. DNA of the CDR3: TGTGCCAGCAGCTTGGATCGCCTAGCGGGAGGATCCTACACAGATACGCAGTATTTT.

This clonotype came up a few times. The chain uses TRBV7-8 and TRBJ2-1, with D possibly being TRBD2 (6 bases). The CDR3 contains 13 residues. In germline, CDR1 is SGHVS, CDR2 FQNEAQ. V dropped 8 bases and J dropped 3 bases, with 11 bases sitting between them. CDR3 nucleotide sequence: TGTGCCAGCCAGCGGGCCTACTACAATGAGCAGTTCTTC. Translation: CASQRAYYNEQFF. The full variable domain, completed using reference TRBV7-8 and TRBJ2-1, is GAGVSQSPRYKVAKRGQDVALRCDPISGHVSLFWYQQALGQGPEFLTYFQNEAQLDKSGLPSDRFFAERPEGSVSTLKIQRTQQEDSAVYLCASQRAYYNEQFFGPGTRLTVL.

The chain combines TRBV6-2 or TRBV6-3 with TRBJ1-2; 11 bases match TRBD1. Trimming took 4 bases from V and 8 from J; bases not matched to a gene: 9. Germline loops: CDR1 MNHEY, CDR2 SVGEGT. This CDR3 region has 15 residues. The CDR3 spells CASSSGQGALGGYTF. CDR3 coding DNA: TGTGCCAGCAGTTCTGGACAGGGGGCTCTTGGGGGCTACACCTTC.